This entry concerns a single T cell receptor (beta chain). Its antigen is not identified. Assay: immunoSEQ multiplex PCR; the TCRdb copy retains only in-frame clones and omits some. Of under 95,000 clones detected, approximately 90% appear once; the ten largest clones hold 0.34%. The data were obtained in a study of Tregs in tolerant kidney transplant recipients. Notes on the study in general: For some patients, primers changed over time, blocking nucleotide-level comparison. Validation in larger populations is needed because few patients were studied.

Before regulatory T cell sorting, thawed PBMCs rested overnight at 37°C in 200 IU/ml IL-2. The CDR3 contains 15 residues. V lost 7 bases to trimming and J lost 0 bases, with 12 bases between them. Looked up from germline, CDR1 is MNHNY and CDR2 is SVGAGI (reference sequence). V is TRBV6-6 and J is TRBJ2-2, with D perhaps TRBD2 (6 bases). The specimen comprised Tregs from blood, sampled before the transplant. The TCR originated in a human donor who received a combined kidney and bone marrow transplant. CDR3 sequence (DNA): TGTGCCAGCACCACGGGGGACGCGAACACCGGGGAGCTGTTTTTT. Translating it yields CASTTGDANTGELFF.